These T cell receptor beta chains were read from a single sample in a study of T cell repertoires in cytomegalovirus infection. No cognate antigen is known for these TCRs. One entry per CDR3 protein, called by TCRdb with MiXCR from the reads. Among about 770,000 distinct CDR3 sequences, around 29% were seen once, and the ten largest hold around 14%. This specimen consisted of cultured CD8+ T cells from PBMCs, obtained from culture after CMV antigen stimulation. All receptors come from a human donor in good health (CMV status not recorded). Some clones in this sample may be carry-over from other donors' samples. The CDR3 runs from the conserved cysteine through the conserved F or W. D genes are given only for firm matches. The listing skips clone size in some rows; elsewhere it reads once, few, many or a size class.

d_call | j_call | v_call | clone_size | cdr3_nt | cdr3_aa
NA | TRBJ2-1 | TRBV18 | NA | TGTGCCAGCTCACCACCTCGTGGGCTGGACAATGAGCAGTTCTTC | CASSPPRGLDNEQFF
TRBD2 | TRBJ2-1 | TRBV5-1 | NA | TGCGCCAGCAGAAGGCTAGCGGCGAGCTCCTACAATGAGCAGTTCTTC | CASRRLAASSYNEQFF
TRBD2 | TRBJ2-1 | TRBV6-1 | NA | TGTGCCAGCAGTGAATGGGGGGGAATCGGGCCGAACAATGAGCAGTTCTTC | CASSEWGGIGPNNEQFF
TRBD1 | TRBJ2-1 | TRBV6-2/TRBV6-3 | NA | TGTGCCAGCAGTCCAGGGGGCTGGGATGAGCAGTTCTTC | CASSPGGWDEQFF
NA | TRBJ1-6 | TRBV4-1 | NA | TGCGCCAGCAGACAGCTACTGGGGAATTCACCCCTCCACTTT | CASRQLLGNSPLHF
NA | TRBJ1-2 | TRBV7-9 | NA | TGTGCCAGCAGCTCCGAAAAAGGGGCGCTCTATGGCTACACCTTC | CASSSEKGALYGYTF
TRBD1 | TRBJ2-6 | TRBV5-7 | few | TGTGCCAGCAGGGGTGTCCGTTTAGGGACAGAAGGTGCTGGGGCCAACGTCCTGACTTTC | CASRGVRLGTEGAGANVLTF
NA | TRBJ1-5 | TRBV19 | NA | TGTGCCAGTAGTAGAGGGGTGGTTCAGCCCCAGCATTTT | CASSRGVVQPQHF
NA | TRBJ1-6 | TRBV19 | NA | TGTGCCAGTCATCCGAACACATTGAATAATTCACCCCTCCACTTT | CASHPNTLNNSPLHF
NA | TRBJ1-2 | TRBV7-8 | few | TGTGCCAGCAGCCTCTATGCGGACAGTAGTTTGGCTGGCTACACCTTC | CASSLYADSSLAGYTF
NA | TRBJ2-1 | TRBV7-3 | few | TGTGCCAGCAGTTCCGTGAGGCGAGGGGGAGCCCACAATGAGCAGTTCTTC | CASSSVRRGGAHNEQFF
NA | TRBJ1-2 | TRBV6-2/TRBV6-3 | few | TGTGCCAGCAGTCTACCCCCTGGAATCTACACCTTC | CASSLPPGIYTF
NA | TRBJ2-3 | TRBV19 | NA | TGTGCCAGTATGGAACGGGCGCGGGGACTTACAGATACGCAGTATTTT | CASMERARGLTDTQYF
NA | TRBJ1-4 | TRBV7-6 | many | TGTGCCAGCAGCTTAGAACAGGGAGCAACTAATGAAAAACTGTTTTTT | CASSLEQGATNEKLFF
NA | TRBJ2-3 | TRBV6-8 | NA | TGTGCCAGCAGTTACGAGGGCTCTAGCACAGATACGCAGTATTTT | CASSYEGSSTDTQYF
NA | TRBJ2-2 | TRBV2 | NA | TGTGCCAGTTTCAGGGCCGGGGAGCTGTTTTTT | CASFRAGELFF
NA | TRBJ2-7 | TRBV7-9 | NA | TGTGCCAGCAGCTACGTAGGAGGGACCTACGAGCAGTACTTC | CASSYVGGTYEQYF
TRBD1 | TRBJ1-1 | TRBV10-3 | NA | TGTGCCATCAACCAGGGGGGAGATTTCAGCGACACTGAAGCTTTCTTT | CAINQGGDFSDTEAFF
TRBD1 | TRBJ1-1 | TRBV27 | NA | TGTGCCAGCAGCCGGTTCGCAGGGGGTATGAACACTGAAGCTTTCTTT | CASSRFAGGMNTEAFF
NA | TRBJ1-1 | TRBV7-2 | few | TGTGCCAGCATCCACGACGGGTATGAAGCTTTCTTT | CASIHDGYEAFF
TRBD1 | TRBJ2-1 | TRBV24-1 | NA | TGTGCCACCAGTGACCCCGGGACAGGGGGCAATGAGCAGTTCTTC | CATSDPGTGGNEQFF
TRBD2 | TRBJ2-3 | TRBV25-1 | NA | TGTGCCAGCAGTGAGGGACTAGCCCTCTCAGATACGCAGTATTTT | CASSEGLALSDTQYF
NA | TRBJ2-4 | TRBV6-6 | few | TGTGCCAGCAGTTCCCCCGAGGGCAAAAACATTCAGTACTTC | CASSSPEGKNIQYF
NA | TRBJ1-5 | TRBV19 | NA | TGTGCCACCCGGGACAGCAATCAGCCCCAGCATTTT | CATRDSNQPQHF
NA | TRBJ2-1 | TRBV7-2 | many | TGTGCCAGCAGCTTAGCTCCGTCTAACTGGGGGGGCCTTAACAATGAGCAGTTCTTC | CASSLAPSNWGGLNNEQFF
TRBD2 | TRBJ2-7 | TRBV4-1 | NA | TGCGCCAGCAGCCAGTCCGGGACTAGCGGGGGGCTCTCCTACGAGCAGTACTTC | CASSQSGTSGGLSYEQYF
NA | TRBJ1-5 | TRBV12-3/TRBV12-4 | NA | TGTGCCAGCAACGGGGGAGGGTCCCTTCAGCCCCAGCATTTT | CASNGGGSLQPQHF
NA | TRBJ1-5 | TRBV12-3/TRBV12-4 | many | TGTGCCAGCAGCCGCGACAGGAGCAATCAGCCCCAGCATTTT | CASSRDRSNQPQHF
TRBD1 | TRBJ2-1 | TRBV15 | NA | TGTGCCACCAGCAGGACTTCCGGGACAGGGTCGGATGAGCAGTTCTTC | CATSRTSGTGSDEQFF
TRBD2 | TRBJ2-3 | TRBV7-6 | NA | TGTGCCAGCAGCTTAGCTATGGCGGGGGGGATCCCTAGCACAGATACGCAGTATTTT | CASSLAMAGGIPSTDTQYF
TRBD1 | TRBJ1-1 | TRBV4-1 | NA | TGCGCCAGCAGCCAAGATGAGGACAGGGCGTGGACTGAAGCTTTCTTT | CASSQDEDRAWTEAFF
NA | TRBJ2-4 | TRBV7-8 | many | TGTGCCAGCAGCCGGGTGGGGGGAAACATTCAGTACTTC | CASSRVGGNIQYF
NA | TRBJ2-5 | TRBV11-2 | few | TGTGCCAGCAGCTTAGATCCGGGGCCCGGGACCCAGTACTTC | CASSLDPGPGTQYF
NA | TRBJ1-1 | TRBV5-6 | few | TGTGCCAGCAGCTTGTGGCTAGGGGTTCGCACTGAAGCTTTCTTT | CASSLWLGVRTEAFF
TRBD1 | TRBJ1-1 | TRBV7-3 | many | TGTGCCAGCAGCCAGGGACAGTACACTGAAGCTTTCTTT | CASSQGQYTEAFF
NA | TRBJ2-3 | TRBV7-9 | few | TGTGCCAGCAGCTTAGCGTATGACAGTCGCACAGATACGCAGTATTTT | CASSLAYDSRTDTQYF
NA | TRBJ1-2 | TRBV7-8 | many | TGTGCCAGCACCGGGCCAGGGGATGGCTACACCTTC | CASTGPGDGYTF
NA | TRBJ1-6 | TRBV5-5 | NA | TGTGCCAGCAATTTAAAGGAGGAATTACGCTCACCCCTCCACTTT | CASNLKEELRSPLHF
TRBD2 | TRBJ2-1 | TRBV6-2/TRBV6-3 | many | TGTGCCAGCAGTTTTCTTCTAGCGGGGGGGCTCAATGAGCAGTTCTTC | CASSFLLAGGLNEQFF
TRBD1 | TRBJ2-3 | TRBV29-1 | few | TGCAGCGCCGAAGGGACAGGGGCCCCCACAGATACGCAGTATTTT | CSAEGTGAPTDTQYF
TRBD1 | TRBJ1-1 | TRBV5-4 | NA | TGTGCCAGCAGCATGACAGGGGTAACTGAAGCTTTCTTT | CASSMTGVTEAFF
NA | TRBJ1-2 | TRBV7-2 | many | TGTGCCAGCAGCTTGCAGGAGCCCAACTATGGCTACACCTTC | CASSLQEPNYGYTF
TRBD1 | TRBJ2-1 | TRBV4-3 | NA | TGCGCCAGCAGCCAACATTCATTAGCCGGGACAGGGAGGGATGAGCAGTTCTTC | CASSQHSLAGTGRDEQFF
NA | TRBJ2-7 | TRBV7-6 | NA | TGTGCCAGCAGCTTAGCGGAAGACAGGTTCGAGCAGTACTTC | CASSLAEDRFEQYF
NA | TRBJ2-1 | TRBV7-8 | NA | TGTGCCAGCAGCTTGTTCCGCGCAGACGGCTACAATGAGCAGTTCTTC | CASSLFRADGYNEQFF
TRBD2 | TRBJ2-1 | TRBV4-1 | few | TGCGCCAGCAGCCAGTTTCGAGCGGGGGGCCCAGGGGATGAGCAGTTCTTC | CASSQFRAGGPGDEQFF
NA | TRBJ1-1 | TRBV9 | NA | TGTGCCAGCAGCCCAGCGTGGGGCCTGAACACTGAAGCTTTCTTT | CASSPAWGLNTEAFF
NA | TRBJ2-1 | TRBV2 | NA | TGTGCCATCCTTGGTAACGGGGAGAACAATGAGCAGTTCTTC | CAILGNGENNEQFF
NA | TRBJ2-7 | TRBV7-8 | NA | TGTGCCAGCAGCCCCGCAGGGACCTCCTACGAGCAGTACTTC | CASSPAGTSYEQYF
NA | TRBJ2-3 | TRBV12-3/TRBV12-4 | NA | TGTGCCAGCAGTTTAGTATTGAGTGATACGCAGTATTTT | CASSLVLSDTQYF
TRBD1 | TRBJ1-2 | TRBV27 | NA | TGTGCCAGCAGTTTCCAGACAGGGTCTAGCTATGGCTACACCTTC | CASSFQTGSSYGYTF
NA | TRBJ1-5 | TRBV20-1 | NA | TGCAGTGCTAGAGATCCTATGTCAGGGGATCAGCCCCAGCATTTT | CSARDPMSGDQPQHF
NA | TRBJ1-3 | TRBV12-3/TRBV12-4 | NA | TGTGCCAGCAGTTTTTCGGGATTTGGAAACACCATATATTTT | CASSFSGFGNTIYF